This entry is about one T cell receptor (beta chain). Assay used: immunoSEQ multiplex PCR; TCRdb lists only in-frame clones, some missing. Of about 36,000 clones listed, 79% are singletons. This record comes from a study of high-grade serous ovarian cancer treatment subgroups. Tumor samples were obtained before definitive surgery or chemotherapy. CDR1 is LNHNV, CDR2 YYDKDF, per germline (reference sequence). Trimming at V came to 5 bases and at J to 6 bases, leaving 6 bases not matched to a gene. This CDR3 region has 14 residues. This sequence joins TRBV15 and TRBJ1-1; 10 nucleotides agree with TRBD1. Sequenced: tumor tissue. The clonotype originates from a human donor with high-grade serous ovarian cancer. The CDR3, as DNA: TGTGCCACCAGCGGGGGACAGGGGAGGCCTGAAGCTTTCTTT. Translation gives CATSGGQGRPEAFF.